The 10 T cell receptor beta chains below all came from one sample that was sequenced in a study of identical twins. MiXCR, applied by TCRdb to the 5' RACE reads, yields one record per CDR3 protein. The sample contains 1.5 million to 2 million distinct CDR3 sequences, about 32% of which appear only once. The sequenced sample was cord blood. All receptors derive from a newborn girl in good health.

The chain joins TRBV5-1 to TRBJ2-1; weak D call: TRBD2 (7 bases). This CDR3 is 15 amino acids long. The germline V gene encodes CDR1 SGHRS and CDR2 YFSETQ. With 4 bases removed from V and 1 base from J, the gap between germline ends came to 12 bases. The CDR3 region has the DNA TGCGCCAGCAGCCACGGGGGGCCTTCCTACAATGAGCAGTTCTTC. Residues: CASSHGGPSYNEQFF.

The table lists this clonotype with a few counts. The rearrangement uses TRBV3-1 and TRBJ2-5; 9 bases align to TRBD2. The V gene's germline CDR1 is LGHDT and CDR2 YNNKEL (reference sequence). J gave up 11 bases and V 0 bases, and 10 bases lay outside the gene matches. This CDR3 has 15 amino acids. The CDR3 coding sequence is TGTGCCAGCAGCCAAGATTTGATAGCGGGAGTGTGGCAGTACTTC. It encodes CASSQDLIAGVWQYF.

This rearrangement joins TRBV5-6 to TRBJ2-7; no firm D call. Deletions cut 2 bases from V and 2 bases from J, with 11 bases between. CDR3 length equals 14 residues. CDR1 is SGHDT, CDR2 YYEEEE, per germline. The CDR3 loop is CASSLLRKTYEQYF. The CDR3 nucleotides read TGTGCCAGCAGCTTACTCAGGAAGACCTACGAGCAGTACTTC.

This clonotype occurred a few times. V usage is TRBV29-1 and J usage is TRBJ1-2, with D unresolved. The CDR3 is 14 amino acids. Germline V lookup: CDR1 SQVTM, CDR2 ANQGSEA. Trimming took 7 bases from V and 4 from J, leaving 19 bases between them. The CDR3 DNA follows: TGCAGCGGGCCCGTCGTTAGGACCGGCTATGGCTACACCTTC. Protein sequence: CSGPVVRTGYGYTF.

CDR3 amino acids: CASSSGRISGANVLTF. CDR3 nucleotides: TGTGCCAGCAGTTCGGGCAGAATCTCTGGGGCCAACGTCCTGACTTTC. The V and J genes are TRBV27 and TRBJ2-6; unclear D gene. CDR1 is MNHEY and CDR2 is SMNVEV in the germline V gene (reference sequence). CDR3 size: 16 residues. The germline V and J ends were trimmed by 4 bases and 0 bases, with 10 bases remaining between them.

The chain links TRBV20-1 to TRBJ1-1; D unclear. The CDR3 is 14 amino acids. V lost 1 base and J lost 1, with 10 bases in between. The germline V gene encodes CDR1 DFQATT and CDR2 SNEGSKA (reference sequence). The CDR3 spells CSARASRGNTEAFF. DNA of the CDR3: TGCAGTGCTAGAGCCTCCCGGGGGAACACTGAAGCTTTCTTT.

V is TRBV4-2 and J is TRBJ1-4; 8 bases map to TRBD1. The germline V gene has CDR1 LGHNA and CDR2 YNFKEQ. Trimming at V came to 4 bases and at J to 7 bases, leaving 8 bases not matched to a gene. This CDR3 contains 15 residues. The CDR3 nucleotides read TGTGCCAGCAGCCTAACAGGGGGTGTGGGTGAAAAACTGTTTTTT. Protein: CASSLTGGVGEKLFF.

As for this clonotype: A read error may explain this, as a much larger clone is one base away. The chain uses TRBV4-2 and TRBJ2-3; the D gene is possibly TRBD2 (5 bases). Germline V gives CDR1 LGHNA, CDR2 YNFKEQ. CDR3 size: 16 residues. V was pared by 0 bases and J by 3 bases, with 13 bases between. This CDR3 is CASSQEARELTDTQYF. The CDR3 DNA reads TGTGCCAGCAGCCAAGAAGCTAGGGAGTTGACAGATACGCAGTATTTT.

Only a few counts were recorded for this clonotype. The chain recombines TRBV20-1 with TRBJ2-4; 13 positions agree with TRBD2. The CDR3 length is 15 residues. Germline lookup yields CDR1 DFQATT and CDR2 SNEGSKA (reference sequence). The trim removed 6 bases at V and 9 bases at J, leaving 11 bases unmatched. CDR3 in amino acids: CSAAKTSGRRGIQYF. The CDR3 coding sequence is TGCAGTGCCGCTAAGACTAGCGGGAGGAGGGGCATTCAGTACTTC.

The chain has TRBV3-1 and TRBJ2-1, with 7 positions matching TRBD1. The CDR3 consists of 14 residues. Unmatched junction bases numbered 11, after V lost 2 bases and J lost 13 bases. Per the germline V gene, CDR1 is LGHDT and CDR2 is YNNKEL (reference sequence). CDR3 nucleotide sequence: TGTGCCAGCAGCCAATATACAGGGGAAGAGACCCAGTTCTTC. Its translation is CASSQYTGEETQFF.